Shown below are 22 T cell receptor beta chains from a single sample sequenced in a study of T cell responses to AZD1222 COVID-19 vaccine (dated by TCRdb to about 2021). The time point label corresponds to: baseline before first vaccination. The library was produced with the immunoSEQ multiplex PCR assay. TCRdb provides this immuneACCESS table in a form limited to in-frame rearrangements. Some clones are lacking; in checked studies, under half of them reflect an unresolved V gene, and why the rest are absent is not known. The sample table shows about 120,000 clones, and roughly 84% are seen once. Of the sample, approximately 6.6% falls within the top ten clones. The starting material was peripheral blood, obtained on day 0 of AZD1222 vaccination. These receptor sequences come from an adult in good health.

The chain joins TRBV5-1 to TRBJ2-3; 7 positions match TRBD2. CDR1 and CDR2 from the germline V gene are SGHRS and YFSETQ. The CDR3 is made up of 14 amino acids. With 0 bases clipped from V and 10 bases from J, the junction kept 8 bases outside the gene matches. For the CDR3, the DNA is TGCGCCAGCAGCTTGGCGGGCGCCGCGGGGGCGCAGTATTTT. Residues: CASSLAGAAGAQYF.

The chain employs TRBV6-2 or TRBV6-3 and TRBJ1-3; no definite D call. The CDR3 runs 12 residues. V was shortened by 4 bases and J by 6 bases, with 7 bases between the two germline ends. CDR1 and CDR2 from the germline V gene are MNHEY and SVGEGT. The CDR3 reads CASSSAENTIYF. For the CDR3, the DNA is TGTGCCAGCAGTTCCGCAGAAAACACCATATATTTT.

This chain joins TRBV19 and TRBJ2-3; no clear D gene. The CDR3 spans 12 residues. Germline CDR1 LNHDA, CDR2 SQIVND (reference sequence). V was shortened by 2 bases and J by 4 bases, with 4 bases between the two germline ends. CDR3 nucleotides: TGTGCCAGTAGTATATCCCCAGATACGCAGTATTTT. It translates to CASSISPDTQYF.

The V call is TRBV6-5, the J call TRBJ1-2; possibly TRBD1 for D (6 bases). This CDR3 has 15 amino acids. Trimming removed 2 bases from V and 7 bases from J, with 17 bases in between. Germline assignment: CDR1 MNHEY and CDR2 SVGAGI. The CDR3: CASSYTKQGVTGYTF. The CDR3 DNA is TGTGCCAGCAGTTACACCAAACAGGGAGTTACTGGCTACACCTTC.

V gene TRBV28 combines with J gene TRBJ1-5, with TRBD1 matching 7 bases. Germline V gene data show CDR1 as MDHEN and CDR2 as SYDVKM. The CDR3 totals 12 residues. With V trimmed by 4 bases and J by 9 bases, 3 bases remained unmatched. In DNA form, the CDR3 reads TGTGCCAGCAGTTCGACAGGGCGGCCCCAGCATTTT. Residues: CASSSTGRPQHF. Together with reference TRBV28 and TRBJ1-5, the CDR3 gives the full variable domain: DVKVTQSSRYLVKRTGEKVFLECVQDMDHENMFWYRQDPGLGLRLIYFSYDVKMKEKGDIPEGYSVSREKKERFSLILESASTNQTSMYLCASSSTGRPQHFGDGTRLSIL.

Concerning this clone itself: Its ends do not fully match the called genes, so a read error is possible. Other DNA sequences in the sample encode the same CDR3. J is TRBJ2-2 and V is TRBV28, with TRBD2 as a possible D gene (7 bases). Per the germline V gene, CDR1 is MDHEN and CDR2 is SYDVKM. This CDR3 spans 13 amino acids. CDR3 nucleotide sequence: TGCGCCACCGCTCGGGGGGCCATGGGGGAGCTGTTTTTT. This encodes CATARGAMGELFF.

This chain connects TRBV7-9 to TRBJ2-7, with a possible D match to TRBD2 (7 bases). CDR1 and CDR2 (germline): SEHNR, FQNEAQ (reference sequence). This CDR3 has 15 residues. Trimming removed 5 bases at V and 7 bases at J, with 21 bases between. In DNA, the CDR3 is TGTGCCAGCAGCCCCTGGGGGGGGGCTAGCGTGGAGCAGTACTTC. This sequence encodes CASSPWGGASVEQYF.

V and J are TRBV9 and TRBJ2-2, with D unresolved. Trimming shortened V by 3 bases and J by 5 bases, and 11 bases separated the two germline ends. CDR1 is SGDLS and CDR2 is YYNGEE in the germline V gene. The CDR3 contains 14 residues. CDR3 nucleotide sequence: TGTGCCAGCAGCGACGACACTTGGACCGGGGAGCTGTTTTTT. Amino acids: CASSDDTWTGELFF.

The sample holds a few counts of this clone. J is TRBJ2-1 and V is TRBV4-3, with TRBD2 matching 8 bases. The V segment lost 0 bases and the J segment 4 bases; nucleotides outside the gene matches: 11. Germline CDR1 LGHNA, CDR2 YSLEER. The CDR3 loop spans 18 amino acids. Here the CDR3 reads CASSQDTPRGDLYNEQFF. Here the CDR3 DNA reads TGCGCCAGCAGCCAAGATACTCCGCGGGGGGATTTATACAATGAGCAGTTCTTC.

V gene TRBV29-1 combines with J gene TRBJ1-1; no clear D. Germline V gene sequence: CDR1 SQVTM, CDR2 ANQGSEA. V lost 0 bases and J 1 base, leaving 15 bases between the germline ends. The CDR3 spans 16 residues. Here the CDR3 DNA reads TGCAGCGTTGAAGAGTCGGCGGAAGTAGGGAACACTGAAGCTTTCTTT. This codes for CSVEESAEVGNTEAFF.

The chain uses TRBV20-1 and TRBJ2-5; possible D gene TRBD2, 5 bases. V lost 5 bases to trimming and J lost 5 bases, with 6 bases between them. The length of the CDR3 is 10 residues. Germline V gene lookup returns CDR1 DFQATT and CDR2 SNEGSKA (reference sequence). CDR3 nucleotides: TGCAGTGCTTGGAGGGAGACCCAGTACTTC. It encodes CSAWRETQYF.

The rearrangement joins TRBV7-2 to TRBJ2-7, with 9 nucleotides matching TRBD2. The germline gives CDR1 SGHTA, CDR2 FQGNSA. The CDR3 sequence is 15 residues long. V shed 1 base and J 4 bases; nucleotides not matched to a gene: 5. CDR3 DNA: TGTGCCAGCAGCTTAGACCGGCTAGCGGGGTACGAGCAGTACTTC. Its protein product is CASSLDRLAGYEQYF.

The chain employs TRBV12-3 or TRBV12-4 and TRBJ1-4; D unresolved. The CDR3 contains 12 residues. V shed 6 bases and J shed 8 bases, with 10 bases lying between them. Here the CDR3 DNA reads TGTGCCAGCAGGCGTTTCGGCGAAAAACTGTTTTTT. Protein: CASRRFGEKLFF.

This rearrangement joins TRBV7-7 to TRBJ2-7, with 7 positions matching TRBD1. Germline V gene lookup returns CDR1 SSHAT and CDR2 FNYEAQ (reference sequence). V shed 1 base, J shed 5 bases, and the junction held 2 bases outside the gene matches. This CDR3 spans 13 amino acids. CDR3 amino acids: CASSLGQGDEQYF. CDR3 bases: TGTGCCAGCAGCTTAGGGCAGGGGGACGAGCAGTACTTC.

The rearrangement joins TRBV5-3 to TRBJ1-5; D ambiguous. TRBV5-3 is labeled an ORF, and its function is uncertain. The CDR3 loop spans 13 amino acids. Trimming shortened V by 5 bases and J by 6 bases, and 12 bases separated the two germline ends. The CDR3 DNA reads TGTGCCAGAAGACCTCTCCTAAGTCAGCCCCAGCATTTT. Translation: CARRPLLSQPQHF.

The V and J genes are TRBV7-2 and TRBJ2-7; 7 nucleotides match TRBD1. V lost 3 bases and J lost 6; bases outside the gene matches: 14. Germline V gives CDR1 SGHTA, CDR2 FQGNSA. The CDR3 loop spans 16 amino acids. The CDR3 here is CASSFQTGPRGLEQYF. CDR3 DNA: TGTGCCAGCAGCTTCCAAACCGGGCCTAGGGGGCTCGAGCAGTACTTC.

This clone has a single count. The V call is TRBV29-1, the J call TRBJ2-7; the D call may be TRBD1 or TRBD2 (5 bases each). Germline assignment: CDR1 SQVTM and CDR2 ANQGSEA. Deletions cut 6 bases from V and 2 bases from J, with 11 bases between. The CDR3 is made up of 12 amino acids. The chain's CDR3 is CSVKLGAYEQYF. CDR3 DNA sequence: TGCAGCGTCAAGTTGGGGGCCTACGAGCAGTACTTC.

The V gene is TRBV11-3, the J gene TRBJ2-7, with TRBD2 matching over 7 bases. The V segment lost 1 base and the J segment 6 bases; nucleotides outside the gene matches: 3. The CDR3 covers 13 residues. Germline assignment: CDR1 SGHNT and CDR2 YENEEA. CDR3 protein: CASSLVGRGEQYF. The CDR3 DNA reads TGTGCCAGCAGCTTAGTGGGGAGGGGCGAGCAGTACTTC.

CDR3 region: CAISIQDNSPLHF. DNA for the CDR3: TGTGCCATCTCCATTCAGGATAATTCACCCCTCCACTTT. V is TRBV10-3 and J is TRBJ1-6; D is ambiguous. In germline, CDR1 is ENHRY, CDR2 SYGVKD. V gave up 8 bases and J gave up 5 bases, with 10 bases separating them. This CDR3 is 13 amino acids long.

This chain connects TRBV7-2 to TRBJ2-3; D is unclear. Germline V gives CDR1 SGHTA, CDR2 FQGNSA. V was clipped by 2 bases and J by 2 bases, with 8 bases between them. The CDR3 loop spans 14 amino acids. In DNA form, the CDR3 reads TGTGCCAGCAGCTTAATGGGCGACACAGATACGCAGTATTTT. Its translation: CASSLMGDTDTQYF.

The chain joins TRBV9 to TRBJ1-1; D unresolved. The length of the CDR3 is 13 residues. The V end was cut by 3 bases, the J end by 1 base, with 7 bases between. The germline gives CDR1 SGDLS, CDR2 YYNGEE. In DNA form, the CDR3 reads TGTGCCAGCAGCGAATGGGGGAACACTGAAGCTTTCTTT. Translation gives CASSEWGNTEAFF.

This clone was found many times. The chain combines TRBV7-8 with TRBJ2-2; possibly TRBD1 for D (6 bases). The ends were cut back, 5 bases at V and 7 bases at J, with 20 bases in the middle. The CDR3 consists of 16 residues. CDR1 and CDR2 (germline): SGHVS, FQNEAQ. CDR3 coding DNA: TGTGCCAGCAGCCCGCAGAGCCAGGGGCTTGGCGGGGAGCTGTTTTTT. This codes for CASSPQSQGLGGELFF.